This T cell receptor (beta chain) was retrieved from a study of T cells after yellow fever vaccination. About the study: Fractions with few cells were prepared using SMART-Seq v4 Ultra Low Input. Study-wide results and limits: The booster saw the reappearance of most primary-vaccination clones (approximately 97% CD4, almost 90% CD8).

In the case of this clonotype: Its specificity is not known.

One entry per CDR3 protein results from TCRdb running MiXCR on the 5' RACE reads. The repertoire holds hundreds of thousands of distinct CDR3 sequences, with about 13% as singletons. Germline V gene sequence: CDR1 PRHDT, CDR2 FYEKMQ (reference sequence). The V and J ends lost 5 bases and 5 bases respectively, with 12 bases between them. The CDR3 runs 14 residues. The sequenced sample was PBMCs, obtained on the day of the yellow fever booster vaccination. This receptor was identified in a man aged 25-45 years who received the YFV17D yellow fever vaccine. The chain employs TRBV13 and TRBJ2-2; a weak D match, TRBD2 (5 bases). DNA for the CDR3: TGTGCCAGCAGCGGCCGAGGGATTACCGGGGAGCTGTTTTTT. Translation gives CASSGRGITGELFF.